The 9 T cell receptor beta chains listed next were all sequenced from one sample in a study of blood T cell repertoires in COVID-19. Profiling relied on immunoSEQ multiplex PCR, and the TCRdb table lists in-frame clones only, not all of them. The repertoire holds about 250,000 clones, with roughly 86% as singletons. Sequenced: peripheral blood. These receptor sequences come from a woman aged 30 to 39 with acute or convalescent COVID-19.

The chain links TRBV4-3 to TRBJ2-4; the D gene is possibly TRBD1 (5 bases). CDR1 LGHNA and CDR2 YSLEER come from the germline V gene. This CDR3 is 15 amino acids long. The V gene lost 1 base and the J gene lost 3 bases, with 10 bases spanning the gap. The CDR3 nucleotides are TGCGCCAGCAGCCAAGTCGACAGTGACAAAAACATTCAGTACTTC. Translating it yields CASSQVDSDKNIQYF.

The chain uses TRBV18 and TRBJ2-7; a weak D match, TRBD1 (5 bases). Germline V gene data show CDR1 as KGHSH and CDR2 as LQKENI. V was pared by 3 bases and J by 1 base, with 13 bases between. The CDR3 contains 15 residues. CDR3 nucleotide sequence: TGTGCCAGCTCACCGTCAGGGCTTTGGTCCTACGAGCAGTACTTC. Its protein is CASSPSGLWSYEQYF.

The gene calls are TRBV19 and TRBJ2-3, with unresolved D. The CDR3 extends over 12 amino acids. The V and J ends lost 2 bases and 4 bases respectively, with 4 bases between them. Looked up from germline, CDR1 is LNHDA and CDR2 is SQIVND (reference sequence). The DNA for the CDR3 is TGTGCCAGTAGTATAAGCCCAGATACGCAGTATTTT. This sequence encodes CASSISPDTQYF.

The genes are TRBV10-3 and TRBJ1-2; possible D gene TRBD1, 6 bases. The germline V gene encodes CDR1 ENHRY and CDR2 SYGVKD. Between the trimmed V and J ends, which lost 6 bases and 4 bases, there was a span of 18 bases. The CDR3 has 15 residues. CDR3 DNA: TGTGCCATCAGGGGCCCGACAGGAACCCCCTATGGCTACACCTTC. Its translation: CAIRGPTGTPYGYTF.

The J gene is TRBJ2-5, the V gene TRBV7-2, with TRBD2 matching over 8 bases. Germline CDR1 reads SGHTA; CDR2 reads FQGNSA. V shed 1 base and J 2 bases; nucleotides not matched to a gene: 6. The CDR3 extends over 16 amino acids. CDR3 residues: CASSLVSGGRQETQYF. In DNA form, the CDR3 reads TGTGCCAGCAGCTTAGTATCAGGCGGGAGGCAAGAGACCCAGTACTTC. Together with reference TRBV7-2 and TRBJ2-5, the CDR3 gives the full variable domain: GAGVSQSPSNKVTEKGKDVELRCDPISGHTALYWYRQSLGQGLEFLIYFQGNSAPDKSGLPSDRFSAERTGGSVSTLTIQRTQQEDSAVYLCASSLVSGGRQETQYFGPGTRLLVL.

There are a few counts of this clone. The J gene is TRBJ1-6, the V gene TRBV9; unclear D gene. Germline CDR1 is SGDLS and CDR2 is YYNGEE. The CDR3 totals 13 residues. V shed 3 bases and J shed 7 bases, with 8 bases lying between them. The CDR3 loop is CASSEYSNSPLHF. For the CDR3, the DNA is TGTGCCAGCAGCGAATACAGCAATTCACCCCTCCACTTT.

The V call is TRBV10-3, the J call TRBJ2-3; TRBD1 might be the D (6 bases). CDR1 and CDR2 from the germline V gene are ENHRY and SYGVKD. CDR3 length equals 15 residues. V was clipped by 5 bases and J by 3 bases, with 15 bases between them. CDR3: CAISPTGGATDTQYF. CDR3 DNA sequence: TGTGCCATCAGTCCGACAGGTGGGGCGACAGATACGCAGTATTTT.

CDR3 coding DNA: TGTGCCAGCAGCGTAGTGGGCGAAGTCACAGATACGCAGTATTTT. It translates to CASSVVGEVTDTQYF. The chain carries TRBV9 and TRBJ2-3; D unclear. The CDR3 runs to 15 residues. Germline V lookup: CDR1 SGDLS, CDR2 YYNGEE. V lost 0 bases, J lost 2 bases, and 10 bases lay in between.

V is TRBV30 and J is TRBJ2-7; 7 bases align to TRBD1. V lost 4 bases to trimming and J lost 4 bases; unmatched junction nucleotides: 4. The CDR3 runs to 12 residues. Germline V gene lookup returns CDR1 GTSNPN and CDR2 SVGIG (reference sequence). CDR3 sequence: CAWNKGQYEQYF. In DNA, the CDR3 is TGTGCCTGGAATAAGGGACAGTACGAGCAGTACTTC.